This TCR beta chain was sequenced for a study of T cells expressing NK-cell markers. About the study: The authors sequenced eight donors, of whom seven were HCMV-seropositive and one was seronegative. Findings and limits, study-wide: More than five of the donors carried dominant NKG2C+ clonotypes that took up about 1.0-7.0% of their CD8+ T cells. Four donors' CD3+CD56-NKG2C+ cells were dominated by the same clonotypes.

A word on this clonotype: The antigen is unknown.

Researchers built TCR beta cDNA using 5'RACE template switching with UMIs. TCRdb processed the 5' RACE reads again and assigns one entry to each CDR3 protein, with no DNA. The sample has a few hundred thousand distinct CDR3 sequences, and its top ten clones hold over 1.3%. CDR3 length: 16 residues. Germline CDR1 is SGHRS and CDR2 is YFSETQ. The sample taken for sequencing was blood T cells: a sorted CD56 or NKG2C T cell subset, CD4+ or CD8+ T cells, or bulk PBMC T cells (not recorded which). This chain joins TRBV5-1 and TRBJ1-2. The receptor was derived from a woman between 45 and 60 years old in good health. The CDR3 sequence is CASTLTADLGFHGYTF. The variable domain in full, completed from reference TRBV5-1 and TRBJ1-2, reads KAGVTQTPRYLIKTRGQQVTLSCSPISGHRSVSWYQQTPGQGLQFLFEYFSETQRNKGNFPGRFSGRQFSNSRSEMNVSTLELGDSALYLCASTLTADLGFHGYTFGSGTRLTVV.